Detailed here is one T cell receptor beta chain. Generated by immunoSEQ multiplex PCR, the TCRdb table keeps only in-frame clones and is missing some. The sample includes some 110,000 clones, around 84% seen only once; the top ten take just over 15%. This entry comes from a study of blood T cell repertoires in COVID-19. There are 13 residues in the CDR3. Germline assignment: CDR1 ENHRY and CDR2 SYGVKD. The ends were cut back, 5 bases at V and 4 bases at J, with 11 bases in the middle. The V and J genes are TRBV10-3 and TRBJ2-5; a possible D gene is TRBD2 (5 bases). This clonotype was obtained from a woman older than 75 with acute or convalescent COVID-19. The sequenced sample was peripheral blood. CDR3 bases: TGTGCCATCAGTATGGGCGGACTAGAGACCCAGTACTTC. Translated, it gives CAISMGGLETQYF.